This entry lists 32 T cell receptor beta chains sequenced from one sample in a study of identical twins. TCRdb re-called the 5' RACE reads with MiXCR, one entry per CDR3 protein. The table shows 410,000 or so distinct CDR3 sequences, with around a sixth occurring only once. Sample: naive T cells sorted from blood. These receptor sequences come from a man aged 50 to 60 in good health.

This clonotype was counted only a few times. The rearrangement uses TRBV15 and TRBJ1-4; D may be TRBD1 (5 bases). This CDR3 has 15 amino acids. The germline V gene encodes CDR1 LNHNV and CDR2 YYDKDF (reference sequence). Between the trimmed V and J ends, which lost 6 bases and 0 bases, there was a span of 11 bases. CDR3 sequence (DNA): TGTGCCACCAGGACGCAGGGTGCAACTAATGAAAAACTGTTTTTT. Its protein product is CATRTQGATNEKLFF.

In its sample, this clonotype was seen a few times. CDR3 protein: CASRTLTGPWESGANVLTF. DNA of the CDR3: TGTGCCAGCAGGACACTCACGGGGCCCTGGGAGTCTGGGGCCAACGTCCTGACTTTC. The chain combines TRBV6-4 with TRBJ2-6; either TRBD1 or TRBD2 may fit D (5 bases each). The CDR3 has 19 residues. V was pared by 6 bases and J by 1 base, with 22 bases between. Germline V CDR1 and CDR2: MRHNA, SNTAGT.

In its sample, this clonotype was seen a few times. This rearrangement joins TRBV15 to TRBJ2-3; tentative D call: TRBD1 (6 bases). V lost 1 base and J lost 5, with 7 bases in between. CDR1 LNHNV and CDR2 YYDKDF come from the germline V gene (reference sequence). The CDR3 is made up of 13 amino acids. For the CDR3, the DNA is TGTGCCACCAGCAGAGGGGGGCTAGATACGCAGTATTTT. Translation gives CATSRGGLDTQYF.

The chain joins TRBV20-1 to TRBJ2-5, with a weak D call TRBD1 (5 bases). The germline V gene has CDR1 DFQATT and CDR2 SNEGSKA (reference sequence). CDR3 length equals 14 residues. Trimming removed 0 bases at V and 2 bases at J, with 10 bases between. Here the CDR3 reads CSARDKGWQETQYF. The CDR3 coding sequence is TGCAGTGCTAGAGATAAGGGGTGGCAAGAGACCCAGTACTTC.

This clonotype appeared a few times. V and J are TRBV6-1 and TRBJ2-7, with no clear D. The germline V gene encodes CDR1 MNHNS and CDR2 SASEGT. The CDR3 sequence is 15 residues long. Trimming left V 3 bases short and J 2 bases short, with 14 bases between. For the CDR3, the DNA is TGTGCCAGCAGTGACTGGCCTGTGGGCACCTACGAGCAGTACTTC. It encodes CASSDWPVGTYEQYF.

This clonotype has a count of ten or more. The rearrangement joins TRBV7-2 to TRBJ2-2, with 14 positions matching TRBD2. V dropped 2 bases and J dropped 4; count of bases not matched to a gene: 6. This CDR3 is built from 18 residues. Per germline, CDR1 SGHTA and CDR2 FQGNSA. Written as DNA, the CDR3 is TGTGCCAGCAGCTTACCGGGACTAGCGGGAGTAAGCACCGGGGAGCTGTTTTTT. Amino acids: CASSLPGLAGVSTGELFF.

This clonotype was observed a handful of times. J is TRBJ2-3 and V is TRBV4-3; D assignment may be TRBD1 or TRBD2 (5 bases each). The germline V gene has CDR1 LGHNA and CDR2 YSLEER. Trimming stripped 0 bases from V and 1 base from J, with 11 bases between. CDR3 length: 16 amino acids. The CDR3 is CASSQDWGSRTDTQYF. CDR3 sequence (DNA): TGCGCCAGCAGCCAAGATTGGGGGTCCCGCACAGATACGCAGTATTTT.

This clonotype occurred many times. The chain has TRBV29-1 and TRBJ2-1, with 9 bases that match TRBD1. Germline trimming cut 3 bases from V and 8 bases from J; bases unmatched to any gene: 11. Germline V gene lookup returns CDR1 SQVTM and CDR2 ANQGSEA. The CDR3 covers 15 residues. CDR3 DNA sequence: TGCAGCGTTGATTCAGGACAGGGGCTGGGGGATGAGCAGTTCTTC. Translation: CSVDSGQGLGDEQFF.

This chain connects TRBV4-3 to TRBJ2-3, with TRBD1 as a possible D gene (5 bases). Trimming took off 1 base at V and 7 bases at J, with 15 bases between the two ends. The germline CDR1 and CDR2 sequences are LGHNA and YSLEER. The CDR3 spans 15 residues. CDR3 bases: TGCGCCAGCAGCCAAGGGCTTCAAGGGGCTTATACGCAGTATTTT. Residues: CASSQGLQGAYTQYF.

This clonotype was picked up a small number of times. The chain uses TRBV24-1 and TRBJ2-2; possibly TRBD2 for D (5 bases). The CDR3 contains 16 residues. Trimming cost V 5 bases and J 0 bases, with 12 bases left between them. Germline V gene lookup returns CDR1 KGHDR and CDR2 SFDVKD. The chain's CDR3 is CATSAPGGSNTGELFF. The CDR3 DNA is TGTGCCACCAGTGCCCCAGGAGGATCGAACACCGGGGAGCTGTTTTTT.

This sequence joins TRBV20-1 and TRBJ2-7; tentatively, D is TRBD2 (6 bases). Germline-derived CDR1 and CDR2 are DFQATT and SNEGSKA (reference sequence). The CDR3 contains 14 residues. V lost 4 bases, J lost 6 bases, and 19 bases lay in between. For the CDR3, the DNA is TGCAGTGCTATAGTTCGGGAGCCCTCCGGCGAGCAGTACTTC. Its protein product is CSAIVREPSGEQYF.

This clonotype has only a few counts. The chain joins TRBV5-1 to TRBJ1-3; D call uncertain. CDR1 is SGHRS and CDR2 is YFSETQ in the germline V gene. V dropped 2 bases and J dropped 0 bases, with 9 bases sitting between them. This CDR3 comprises 15 residues. CDR3 amino acids: CASSFTATSGNTIYF. The CDR3 region has the DNA TGCGCCAGCAGCTTCACAGCTACCTCTGGAAACACCATATATTTT.

The chain uses TRBV28 and TRBJ1-2; D gene ambiguous. CDR1 MDHEN and CDR2 SYDVKM come from the germline V gene. Between the trimmed V and J ends, which lost 6 bases and 5 bases, there was a span of 13 bases. CDR3 length: 13 residues. The CDR3 sequence is CASRTGPIYGYTF. CDR3 sequence (DNA): TGTGCCAGCAGAACGGGCCCAATTTATGGCTACACCTTC.

This clonotype has a handful of counts. V and J are TRBV24-1 and TRBJ1-2; TRBD1 is a possible D gene (6 bases). Trimming cost V 4 bases and J 4 bases, with 9 bases left between them. Germline V CDR1 and CDR2: KGHDR, SFDVKD. The length of the CDR3 is 13 residues. The CDR3 sequence is CATSDPDSYGYTF. The CDR3 DNA is TGTGCCACCAGTGACCCGGACAGCTATGGCTACACCTTC.

In its sample, this clonotype was seen a few times. The gene calls are TRBV29-1 and TRBJ2-5; perhaps TRBD1 as D (5 bases). CDR1 is SQVTM, CDR2 ANQGSEA, per germline. Trimming pared 4 bases from V and 0 bases from J, leaving 9 bases between. This CDR3 spans 13 amino acids. The CDR3 reads CSVVTENQETQYF. CDR3 nucleotides: TGCAGCGTTGTGACAGAAAACCAAGAGACCCAGTACTTC. Full variable domain (missing parts from reference TRBV29-1 and TRBJ2-5): SAVISQKPSRDICQRGTSLTIQCQVDSQVTMMFWYRQQPGQSLTLIATANQGSEATYESGFVIDKFPISRPNLTFSTLTVSNMSPEDSSIYLCSVVTENQETQYFGPGTRLLVL.

This clonotype appeared many times. The V and J genes are TRBV7-9 and TRBJ2-3, with 8 positions matching TRBD1. The germline CDR1 and CDR2 sequences are SEHNR and FQNEAQ (reference sequence). The V gene end was trimmed by 5 bases and the J gene end by 6 bases; junction bases not matched to a gene: 7. The CDR3 extends over 14 amino acids. The CDR3 region is CASSQDRVLDTQYF. The CDR3 DNA reads as TGTGCCAGCAGCCAGGACAGGGTGTTGGATACGCAGTATTTT.

This clonotype has at least ten counts. In DNA form, the CDR3 reads TGTGCCAGCAGGGGGGGGGCCAGGAACACCGGGGAGCTGTTTTTT. Amino acids: CASRGGARNTGELFF. The rearrangement joins TRBV12-3 or TRBV12-4 to TRBJ2-2; a possible D gene is TRBD2 (7 bases). The CDR3 is 15 residues long. The germline V and J ends were trimmed by 6 bases and 1 base, with 12 bases remaining between them.

This sequence joins TRBV5-1 and TRBJ2-3, with 8 bases fitting TRBD2. The V gene end was trimmed by 0 bases and the J gene end by 5 bases; junction bases not matched to a gene: 8. The germline V gene has CDR1 SGHRS and CDR2 YFSETQ. This CDR3 region has 16 residues. Here the CDR3 reads CASSLGSGLVIDTQYF. CDR3 in DNA: TGCGCCAGCAGCTTGGGTTCGGGACTAGTCATAGATACGCAGTATTTT.

The CDR3 here is CASSPPHGQGLDEQYF. CDR3 DNA: TGTGCCAGCTCACCACCTCACGGACAGGGCTTAGACGAGCAGTACTTC. This rearrangement joins TRBV18 to TRBJ2-7; 8 bases agree with TRBD1. This CDR3 region has 16 residues. Germline V gene sequence: CDR1 KGHSH, CDR2 LQKENI. V trimming: 0 bases; J trimming: 5 bases; junction bases outside the gene matches: 9. Variable domain in full (rest from reference TRBV18 and TRBJ2-7): NAGVMQNPRHLVRRRGQEARLRCSPMKGHSHVYWYRQLPEEGLKFMVYLQKENIIDESGMPKERFSAEFPKEGPSILRIQQVVRGDSAAYFCASSPPHGQGLDEQYFGPGTRLTVT.

In its sample, this clonotype was seen a few times. The chain combines TRBV5-1 with TRBJ1-6; D is uncertain. The CDR3 consists of 13 residues. Trimming shortened V by 2 bases and J by 9 bases, and 9 bases separated the two germline ends. From germline, CDR1 is SGHRS and CDR2 YFSETQ. In DNA, the CDR3 is TGCGCCAGCAGCTTCGGACGGGTTTCACCCCTCCACTTT. Its protein is CASSFGRVSPLHF.

This clonotype was seen at least ten times. The chain links TRBV9 to TRBJ2-7, with TRBD1 matching 12 bases. In germline, CDR1 is SGDLS, CDR2 YYNGEE. The V and J ends lost 4 bases and 3 bases, in that order; junction bases with no gene match: 5. This CDR3 has 15 residues. The CDR3 loop reads CASSSGTGGGYEQYF. For the CDR3, the DNA is TGTGCCAGCAGCTCTGGGACAGGGGGCGGCTACGAGCAGTACTTC.

The chain links TRBV29-1 to TRBJ2-2; the D is unclear. CDR1 SQVTM and CDR2 ANQGSEA come from the germline V gene. The CDR3 is 14 residues long. Trimming cost V 5 bases and J 3 bases, with 13 bases left between them. The CDR3 here is CSVRPQQDTGELFF. For the CDR3, the DNA is TGCAGCGTTAGGCCCCAGCAGGACACCGGGGAGCTGTTTTTT.

The chain combines TRBV29-1 with TRBJ1-1; 7 positions agree with TRBD1. Germline V CDR1 and CDR2: SQVTM, ANQGSEA. V was pared by 4 bases and J by 1 base, with 6 bases of the junction left unmatched. This CDR3 region has 14 residues. CDR3 sequence: CSVGSGGPNTEAFF. CDR3 sequence (DNA): TGCAGCGTTGGGTCAGGGGGACCGAACACTGAAGCTTTCTTT.

The J gene is TRBJ2-6, the V gene TRBV7-2; D remains ambiguous. CDR1 SGHTA and CDR2 FQGNSA come from the germline V gene. V lost 1 base to trimming and J lost 2 bases, with 6 bases between them. The CDR3 spans 15 residues. DNA for the CDR3: TGTGCCAGCAGCTTAGATGGAACTGGGGCCAACGTCCTGACTTTC. Residues: CASSLDGTGANVLTF.

V gene TRBV15 combines with J gene TRBJ2-1; 10 bases fit TRBD2. With 0 bases clipped from V and 5 bases from J, the junction kept 7 bases outside the gene matches. The germline gives CDR1 LNHNV, CDR2 YYDKDF (reference sequence). The CDR3 contains 17 residues. The CDR3 spells CATSRDELAGDNNEQFF. The CDR3 region has the DNA TGTGCCACCAGCAGAGATGAGCTAGCGGGGGACAACAATGAGCAGTTCTTC.

The CDR3 region is CSAHLLAGEPFSTDTQYF. The CDR3 DNA reads as TGCAGTGCCCACCTACTAGCGGGAGAACCCTTTAGCACAGATACGCAGTATTTT. The genes are TRBV20-1 and TRBJ2-3, with 11 bases aligning to TRBD2. With 6 bases clipped from V and 0 bases from J, the junction kept 14 bases outside the gene matches. Germline CDR1 is DFQATT and CDR2 is SNEGSKA (reference sequence). The CDR3 sequence is 18 residues long.

The chain couples TRBV28 to TRBJ2-4; D ambiguous. This CDR3 spans 16 amino acids. Germline V gene sequence: CDR1 MDHEN, CDR2 SYDVKM. V shed 6 bases and J shed 3 bases, with 18 bases lying between them. CDR3 DNA sequence: TGTGCCAGCAGGCCTGTCTACATGTCTGGCAAAAACATTCAGTACTTC. Translated: CASRPVYMSGKNIQYF.

J is TRBJ2-7 and V is TRBV20-1; possible D gene TRBD1, 6 bases. Germline values: CDR1 DFQATT, CDR2 SNEGSKA (reference sequence). The CDR3 extends over 13 amino acids. Deletions cut 0 bases from V and 5 bases from J, with 11 bases between. CDR3 in amino acids: CSARDITGHEQYF. CDR3 coding DNA: TGCAGTGCTAGAGATATTACAGGGCACGAGCAGTACTTC.

In this sample, this clonotype turned up a few times. This chain uses TRBV5-6 with TRBJ2-7; a weak D match, TRBD1 (6 bases). Trimming removed 3 bases from V and 3 bases from J, with 10 bases in between. The CDR3 is 13 amino acids. CDR1 is SGHDT and CDR2 is YYEEEE in the germline V gene. The CDR3 DNA sequence: TGTGCCAGCAGCTCCGGGACAAACTACGAGCAGTACTTC. Amino acid sequence: CASSSGTNYEQYF.

This clonotype was detected only a few times. This sequence joins TRBV6-5 and TRBJ1-4; no reliable D call. Germline V gene sequence: CDR1 MNHEY, CDR2 SVGAGI. V was trimmed by 0 bases and J by 5 bases, leaving 10 bases between them. There are 15 residues in the CDR3. The CDR3 here is CASSYSRVGNEKLFF. The CDR3 nucleotides read TGTGCCAGCAGTTACTCAAGGGTGGGGAATGAAAAACTGTTTTTT.

The sample holds a few counts of this clonotype. The gene calls are TRBV10-3 and TRBJ1-3; 8 positions agree with TRBD1. The CDR3 has 15 residues. Germline assignment: CDR1 ENHRY and CDR2 SYGVKD. V lost 6 bases and J lost 2; bases outside the gene matches: 6. The CDR3 sequence: CAIREQGGTGNTIYF. DNA of the CDR3: TGTGCCATCAGGGAACAGGGGGGTACTGGAAACACCATATATTTT.

In its sample, this clonotype was seen many times. As DNA, the CDR3 is TGCAGCGCCGAGGAGGGGGGAGAGACCCAGTACTTC. Protein product: CSAEEGGETQYF. The V and J genes are TRBV29-1 and TRBJ2-5, with D possibly being TRBD1 or TRBD2 (6 bases each). With 7 bases removed from V and 4 bases from J, the gap between germline ends came to 13 bases. Looked up from germline, CDR1 is SQVTM and CDR2 is ANQGSEA. There are 12 residues in the CDR3.